These T cell receptor beta chains were read from a single sample in a study of T-cell reconstitution after alpha-beta-depleted transplantation in children. TCRdb processed the PCR reads anew with MiXCR; each CDR3 protein has one entry. Among 73,000 or so distinct CDR3 sequences listed, roughly 5.2% were seen once. This specimen was PBMCs, mostly from graft donor cells, taken 180 days after TCRalphabeta/CD19-depleted stem cell transplant. The receptors shown here come from a boy younger than two who had a stem cell transplant for acute myeloid leukemia, so the T cells may come from the graft donor. CDR3s include the opening cysteine and the closing phenylalanine or tryptophan. A D gene is named only where the DNA matches it firmly. Clone size is stated in some rows and not others, as once, few, many or a class when expanded.

many 15 TRBJ2-7 TRBV5-6 . CASSLDLTGRYEQYF TGTGCCAGCAGCTTGGACTTAACAGGGCGGTACGAGCAGTACTTC
many 14 TRBJ2-5 TRBV13 . CASSLLYGEETQYF TGTGCCAGCAGCTTACTTTACGGGGAAGAGACCCAGTACTTC
. 18 TRBJ2-1 TRBV12-3/TRBV12-4 TRBD2 CTISLALTSGVTYNEQFF TGTACCATCAGTTTAGCGCTAACGAGCGGGGTCACCTACAATGAGCAGTTCTTC
many 16 TRBJ2-2 TRBV5-1 TRBD1 CASSLGQGNWPGELFF TGCGCCAGCAGCTTGGGACAGGGAAATTGGCCCGGGGAGCTGTTTTTT
many 15 TRBJ2-2 TRBV7-3 TRBD1 CASSLRGPETGELFF TGTGCCAGCAGCCTCAGGGGGCCTGAGACCGGGGAGCTGTTTTTT
many 17 TRBJ1-1 TRBV5-1 . CASSFSHRRQMNTEAFF TGCGCCAGCAGCTTTTCCCACAGGCGGCAGATGAACACTGAAGCTTTCTTT
many 13 TRBJ1-3 TRBV12-3/TRBV12-4 TRBD1 CASRTGFGNTIYF TGTGCCAGCAGGACAGGGTTTGGAAACACCATATATTTT
many 15 TRBJ1-2 TRBV4-3 . CASSQAGTAPYGYTF TGCGCCAGCAGCCAAGCCGGGACGGCGCCCTATGGCTACACCTTC
many 18 TRBJ2-1 TRBV19 TRBD2 CASSTPRRPSGGVDEQFF TGTGCCAGTAGTACCCCCCGACGCCCTAGCGGGGGGGTGGATGAGCAGTTCTTC
many 15 TRBJ2-3 TRBV4-2 . CASSLLRGAEDTQYF TGTGCCAGCAGCCTCCTTAGAGGGGCCGAGGATACGCAGTATTTT
many 13 TRBJ2-5 TRBV9 . CASSASGSETQYF TGTGCCAGCAGCGCTTCGGGGTCGGAGACCCAGTACTTC
many 14 TRBJ2-3 TRBV20-1 . CSARQVVSTDTQYF TGCAGTGCGAGACAGGTAGTCAGCACAGATACGCAGTATTTT
many 12 TRBJ2-7 TRBV29-1 . CSVVGDLLVQYF TGCAGCGTTGTTGGGGATCTTCTGGTGCAGTACTTC
many 16 TRBJ2-2 TRBV4-1 TRBD2 CASSPRGGVNTGELFF TGCGCCAGCAGCCCCCGTGGGGGGGTAAACACCGGGGAGCTGTTTTTT
many 15 TRBJ2-1 TRBV12-3/TRBV12-4 TRBD2 CASSLRSGGRNEQFF TGTGCCAGCAGTTTAAGAAGCGGGGGGCGAAATGAGCAGTTCTTC
many 17 TRBJ2-6 TRBV28 TRBD1 CASSPPLTGAGANVLTF TGTGCCAGCAGTCCACCTTTGACAGGGGCCGGGGCCAACGTCCTGACTTTC
many 14 TRBJ2-7 TRBV2 . CASSLGQGAYEQYF TGTGCCAGCAGTTTGGGGCAGGGAGCCTACGAGCAGTACTTC
many 16 TRBJ2-2 TRBV4-2 . CASSQAVGGPGGELFF TGTGCCAGCAGCCAAGCGGTGGGGGGGCCCGGCGGGGAGCTGTTTTTT
many 15 TRBJ2-4 TRBV20-1 TRBD1 CSAGRGQIAKNIQYF TGCAGTGCTGGCCGGGGACAGATAGCCAAAAACATTCAGTACTTC
many 11 TRBJ2-3 TRBV29-1 . CSALTGDTQYF TGCAGCGCATTGACGGGAGATACGCAGTATTTT
many 14 TRBJ2-4 TRBV20-1 . CSAPARVAKNIQYF TGCAGTGCCCCAGCTAGGGTGGCCAAAAACATTCAGTACTTC
many 16 TRBJ1-4 TRBV19 . CASREGHQPFNEKLFF TGTGCCAGTAGAGAAGGACACCAACCGTTTAATGAAAAACTGTTTTTT
many 13 TRBJ1-5 TRBV2 TRBD1 CAGSGQANQPQHF TGTGCCGGCTCCGGACAGGCAAATCAGCCCCAGCATTTT
many 15 TRBJ1-5 TRBV5-1 TRBD1 CASRRTGEADQPQHF TGCGCCAGCAGGCGGACAGGGGAAGCTGATCAGCCCCAGCATTTT
. 14 TRBJ1-1 TRBV5-4 . CASSQDSQNTEAFF TGTGCCAGCAGCCAGGACAGCCAGAACACTGAAGCTTTCTTT
many 16 TRBJ2-2 TRBV9 . CASSALGPMGPGELFF TGTGCCAGCAGCGCCCTTGGGCCGATGGGACCCGGGGAGCTGTTTTTT
. 16 TRBJ1-4 TRBV5-1 . CARSLVGAAVYEKLFF TGCGCCAGAAGCTTGGTGGGGGCCGCTGTTTATGAAAAACTGTTTTTT
many 18 TRBJ2-1 TRBV24-1 . CATSGSPTRGSPYNEQFF TGTGCCACCAGCGGATCCCCGACTCGGGGGAGCCCTTACAATGAGCAGTTCTTC
many 15 TRBJ1-3 TRBV6-5 . CASKGRASSGNTIYF TGTGCCAGCAAAGGACGGGCGAGCTCTGGAAACACCATATATTTT
many 14 TRBJ2-2 TRBV10-3 . CAIIGNINTGELFF TGTGCCATCATAGGGAACATAAACACCGGGGAGCTGTTTTTT